A selection of T cell receptor beta chains follows, all from one sample in a study of blood T cell repertoires in COVID-19. Profiled with immunoSEQ multiplex PCR; TCRdb holds only in-frame clones, not every one. Among around 200,000 clones listed, about four fifths were seen once. Specimen: peripheral blood. Source of these receptors: a man in his fifties or sixties with active or convalescent COVID-19. Both conserved end residues are part of each CDR3. D genes are given only for firm matches. Where a row states a size, it is once, few, many or the class of an expanded clone; other rows omit it.

abundance: -; j_gene: TRBJ2-3; v_gene: TRBV12-5; d_gene: TRBD1; CDR3nt: TGTGCTAGTGGTTTGGGGACAGGGGTCACAGATACGCAGTATTTT; CDR3aa: CASGLGTGVTDTQYF
abundance: -; j_gene: TRBJ1-2; v_gene: TRBV12-3/TRBV12-4; d_gene: -; CDR3nt: TGTGCCAGCAGTGGAACAGGGCTCGGTGGCTACACCTTC; CDR3aa: CASSGTGLGGYTF
abundance: -; j_gene: TRBJ2-5; v_gene: TRBV1; d_gene: -; CDR3nt: TGCACCAGCAGCCAAGAAGGGACGAGCGGGGGGAAACAAGAGACCCAGTACTTC; CDR3aa: CTSSQEGTSGGKQETQYF
abundance: once; j_gene: TRBJ1-3; v_gene: TRBV6-5; d_gene: TRBD1; CDR3nt: TGTGCCAGCAGAGTGACAGGGGGCTACGGAAACACCATATATTTT; CDR3aa: CASRVTGGYGNTIYF
abundance: -; j_gene: TRBJ1-6; v_gene: TRBV5-1; d_gene: -; CDR3nt: TGCGCCAGCAGCTTGGACAGGGCGAGGTCACCCCTCCACTTT; CDR3aa: CASSLDRARSPLHF
abundance: -; j_gene: TRBJ2-3; v_gene: TRBV30; d_gene: -; CDR3nt: TGTGCCTGGAGTGTCGGCAGGGTACCGCAGTATTTT; CDR3aa: CAWSVGRVPQYF
abundance: -; j_gene: TRBJ1-1; v_gene: TRBV19; d_gene: TRBD1; CDR3nt: TGTGCCAGTAGTCCCCGGGACAGGGATGATAAGGAAGCTTTCTTT; CDR3aa: CASSPRDRDDKEAFF
abundance: -; j_gene: TRBJ2-1; v_gene: TRBV29-1; d_gene: TRBD2; CDR3nt: TGCAGCGTTTCGACTAGCGGGGGGGCCCGCGTTCGGGAGCAGTTCTTC; CDR3aa: CSVSTSGGARVREQFF
abundance: -; j_gene: TRBJ1-3; v_gene: TRBV5-1; d_gene: TRBD1; CDR3nt: TGCGCCAGCAGAGACAGGGCGGAAGGAAACACCATATATTTT; CDR3aa: CASRDRAEGNTIYF
abundance: -; j_gene: TRBJ1-5; v_gene: TRBV28; d_gene: -; CDR3nt: TGTGCCAGCAGTTTATATAGCTCCAATAGCAATCAGCCCCAGCATTTT; CDR3aa: CASSLYSSNSNQPQHF
abundance: -; j_gene: TRBJ1-1; v_gene: TRBV5-1; d_gene: -; CDR3nt: TGCGCCAGCAGCCGGGACTCCTCGAACACTGAAGCTTTCTTT; CDR3aa: CASSRDSSNTEAFF
abundance: -; j_gene: TRBJ2-2; v_gene: TRBV28; d_gene: TRBD2; CDR3nt: TGTGCCAGCGGGCGCCCTAGCGGGGGGGCGTTGACCGGGGAGCTGTTTTTT; CDR3aa: CASGRPSGGALTGELFF
abundance: -; j_gene: TRBJ2-7; v_gene: TRBV6-6; d_gene: TRBD1; CDR3nt: TGTGCCAGCACTTGGGGACAGGGAGTGAGGGAGCAGTACTTC; CDR3aa: CASTWGQGVREQYF
abundance: -; j_gene: TRBJ2-5; v_gene: TRBV5-6; d_gene: TRBD2; CDR3nt: TGTGCCAGCAGCTTGACGGGTACTAGCGGGGGACAAGAGACCCAGTACTTC; CDR3aa: CASSLTGTSGGQETQYF
abundance: -; j_gene: TRBJ1-4; v_gene: TRBV19; d_gene: -; CDR3nt: TGTGCCAGTAGCACCTCAGGGTCAACTAATGAAAAACTGTTTTTT; CDR3aa: CASSTSGSTNEKLFF
abundance: -; j_gene: TRBJ2-3; v_gene: TRBV7-9; d_gene: -; CDR3nt: TGTGCCAGCAGCAATCCGGGACACCTCACAGATACGCAGTATTTT; CDR3aa: CASSNPGHLTDTQYF
abundance: -; j_gene: TRBJ2-3; v_gene: TRBV5-1; d_gene: -; CDR3nt: TGCGCCAGCAGCTTGGAATCGGGGGTAGGAGATACGCAGTATTTT; CDR3aa: CASSLESGVGDTQYF
abundance: -; j_gene: TRBJ1-5; v_gene: TRBV4-2; d_gene: TRBD1; CDR3nt: TGTGCCAGCAGCCAAGGCCGCGGGACAGGGAGGGGCAATCAGCCCCAGCATTTT; CDR3aa: CASSQGRGTGRGNQPQHF
abundance: -; j_gene: TRBJ2-7; v_gene: TRBV11-2; d_gene: TRBD1; CDR3nt: TGTGCCAGCAGCCCTACCGGGACAGGGACCTACGAGCAGTACTTC; CDR3aa: CASSPTGTGTYEQYF
abundance: -; j_gene: TRBJ1-5; v_gene: TRBV15; d_gene: -; CDR3nt: TGTGCCACCAGCAGAGATAAAGGGGTGCTCGATTGGCCCCAGCATTTT; CDR3aa: CATSRDKGVLDWPQHF
abundance: once; j_gene: TRBJ1-1; v_gene: TRBV30; d_gene: -; CDR3nt: TGTGCCTGGAGTATAACAGGAGCTGAAGCTTTCTTT; CDR3aa: CAWSITGAEAFF
abundance: once; j_gene: TRBJ2-1; v_gene: TRBV27; d_gene: TRBD2; CDR3nt: TGTGCCAGCAGTTTTGGGACTAGCGCTGAGCAGTTCTTC; CDR3aa: CASSFGTSAEQFF
abundance: -; j_gene: TRBJ2-5; v_gene: TRBV28; d_gene: TRBD1; CDR3nt: TGTGCCAGCAGGCGGGACAGGGTTTCTGAGACCCAGTACTTC; CDR3aa: CASRRDRVSETQYF
abundance: -; j_gene: TRBJ1-2; v_gene: TRBV3-1/TRBV3-2; d_gene: TRBD1; CDR3nt: TGTGCCAGCAGCTTACGGACAGGACCGACGGGAGGCTACACCTTC; CDR3aa: CASSLRTGPTGGYTF
abundance: -; j_gene: TRBJ1-1; v_gene: TRBV5-1; d_gene: -; CDR3nt: TGCGCCAGCAGCTTGGCCTTTCTGAAGCCCGACACTGAAGCTTTCTTT; CDR3aa: CASSLAFLKPDTEAFF
abundance: -; j_gene: TRBJ2-2; v_gene: TRBV10-1; d_gene: -; CDR3nt: TGCGCCAGCAGTGATAGGGGGTCGGACACCGGGGAGCTGTTTTTT; CDR3aa: CASSDRGSDTGELFF
abundance: -; j_gene: TRBJ2-2; v_gene: TRBV9; d_gene: -; CDR3nt: TGTGCCAGCAGTGCTCGGAGCTATACCGGGGAGCTGTTTTTT; CDR3aa: CASSARSYTGELFF
abundance: -; j_gene: TRBJ2-1; v_gene: TRBV5-8; d_gene: TRBD1; CDR3nt: TGTGCCAGCAGCATAGACAGGGCCACCTACAATGAGCAGTTCTTC; CDR3aa: CASSIDRATYNEQFF
abundance: -; j_gene: TRBJ2-7; v_gene: TRBV30; d_gene: TRBD1; CDR3nt: TGTGCCTGGAGACAGGGGCTCTTCTACGAGCAGTACTTC; CDR3aa: CAWRQGLFYEQYF
abundance: -; j_gene: TRBJ2-2; v_gene: TRBV7-2; d_gene: -; CDR3nt: TGTGCCAGCAGCCTACGTCCTATGCAGGGTGCTCTAGGGGAGGAGCTGTTTTTT; CDR3aa: CASSLRPMQGALGEELFF
abundance: -; j_gene: TRBJ1-1; v_gene: TRBV24-1; d_gene: -; CDR3nt: TGTGCCACCACAAGTGGGGCAGGGAGGGGGAACACTGAAGCTTTCTTT; CDR3aa: CATTSGAGRGNTEAFF
abundance: -; j_gene: TRBJ2-5; v_gene: TRBV19; d_gene: TRBD2; CDR3nt: TGTGCCAGTAGTATAGATCCTAGCGGGGGGGCAGGAGAGACCCAGTACTTC; CDR3aa: CASSIDPSGGAGETQYF
abundance: -; j_gene: TRBJ2-2; v_gene: TRBV5-4; d_gene: -; CDR3nt: TGTGCCAGCAGCTTGTGGAAGACACAAAACACCGGGGAGCTGTTTTTT; CDR3aa: CASSLWKTQNTGELFF
abundance: -; j_gene: TRBJ2-5; v_gene: TRBV14; d_gene: TRBD2; CDR3nt: TGTGCCAGCAGCCGAGAGCGGGGGGTGTACCAAGAGACCCAGTACTTC; CDR3aa: CASSRERGVYQETQYF
abundance: -; j_gene: TRBJ2-2; v_gene: TRBV2; d_gene: -; CDR3nt: TGTGCCAGCAGGCGGGTTCGGTCCAACACCGGGGAGCTGTTTTTT; CDR3aa: CASRRVRSNTGELFF
abundance: -; j_gene: TRBJ1-2; v_gene: TRBV12-2; d_gene: -; CDR3nt: TGTGCAAGTCGCTTAGAACGAATGACCGGGACAGGGGGCGACTATGGCTACACCTTC; CDR3aa: CASRLERMTGTGGDYGYTF
abundance: once; j_gene: TRBJ1-3; v_gene: TRBV21-1; d_gene: -; CDR3nt: TGTGCCAGCAGCAAAGGGGGGCTAGTAGCAGGAAACACCATATATTTT; CDR3aa: CASSKGGLVAGNTIYF
abundance: -; j_gene: TRBJ2-7; v_gene: TRBV18; d_gene: TRBD1; CDR3nt: TGTGCCAGCTCACCGACCCGTTTGGACAGGGGAGTCGAGCAGTACTTC; CDR3aa: CASSPTRLDRGVEQYF
abundance: -; j_gene: TRBJ2-7; v_gene: TRBV7-9; d_gene: -; CDR3nt: TGTGCCAGCAGCCCCAGGGGCGGGGGCGAGCAGTACTTC; CDR3aa: CASSPRGGGEQYF
abundance: -; j_gene: TRBJ2-1; v_gene: TRBV18; d_gene: TRBD2; CDR3nt: TGTGCCAGCTCACCGCGGGGGGCGGGGTACAATGAGCAGTTCTTC; CDR3aa: CASSPRGAGYNEQFF
abundance: -; j_gene: TRBJ1-2; v_gene: TRBV28; d_gene: -; CDR3nt: TGTGCCAGCAGTATTACAGGGTTCGAGGGCTACACCTTC; CDR3aa: CASSITGFEGYTF
abundance: -; j_gene: TRBJ1-5; v_gene: TRBV19; d_gene: -; CDR3nt: TGTGCCAGTAGTATGAGGAGCCAGCCCCAGCATTTT; CDR3aa: CASSMRSQPQHF
abundance: -; j_gene: TRBJ2-7; v_gene: TRBV2; d_gene: TRBD1; CDR3nt: TGTGCCAGCAGTGAAAATACAGGGGGCTACGAGCAGTACTTC; CDR3aa: CASSENTGGYEQYF
abundance: -; j_gene: TRBJ1-4; v_gene: TRBV7-6; d_gene: TRBD1; CDR3nt: TGTGCCAGCAGCCCAAAGAGGGGACAGGGAAGAACTAATGAAAAACTGTTTTTT; CDR3aa: CASSPKRGQGRTNEKLFF
abundance: -; j_gene: TRBJ1-2; v_gene: TRBV30; d_gene: -; CDR3nt: TGTGCCTGGAGTGTAGGGGCCGCCTCCCCTATGAGGGGCTACACCTTC; CDR3aa: CAWSVGAASPMRGYTF
abundance: once; j_gene: TRBJ2-7; v_gene: TRBV27; d_gene: -; CDR3nt: TGTGCCACCTCAAGAGGCAGGGCTGGCGAGCAGTACTTC; CDR3aa: CATSRGRAGEQYF
abundance: -; j_gene: TRBJ2-2; v_gene: TRBV5-4; d_gene: TRBD2; CDR3nt: TGTGCCAGCAGCTTGGGGACTAGCGGGGGGCCGAACACCGGGGAGCTGTTTTTT; CDR3aa: CASSLGTSGGPNTGELFF
abundance: few; j_gene: TRBJ2-3; v_gene: TRBV11-1; d_gene: TRBD2; CDR3nt: TGTGCCAGCAGCTTTTCCAGCGGGGTAAGCACAGATACGCAGTATTTT; CDR3aa: CASSFSSGVSTDTQYF
abundance: -; j_gene: TRBJ1-2; v_gene: TRBV19; d_gene: -; CDR3nt: TGTGCCAGTGGGCCGCCCACGGGGGTCTTTGGCTACACCTTC; CDR3aa: CASGPPTGVFGYTF
abundance: few; j_gene: TRBJ1-6; v_gene: TRBV10-2; d_gene: -; CDR3nt: TGCGCCAGCACTGAGACGACAAATTCACCCCTCCACTTT; CDR3aa: CASTETTNSPLHF
abundance: -; j_gene: TRBJ2-1; v_gene: TRBV7-9; d_gene: TRBD1; CDR3nt: TGTGCCAGCAGCGGGACCGGGACAGGGGTAGTAAATGAGCAGTTCTTC; CDR3aa: CASSGTGTGVVNEQFF